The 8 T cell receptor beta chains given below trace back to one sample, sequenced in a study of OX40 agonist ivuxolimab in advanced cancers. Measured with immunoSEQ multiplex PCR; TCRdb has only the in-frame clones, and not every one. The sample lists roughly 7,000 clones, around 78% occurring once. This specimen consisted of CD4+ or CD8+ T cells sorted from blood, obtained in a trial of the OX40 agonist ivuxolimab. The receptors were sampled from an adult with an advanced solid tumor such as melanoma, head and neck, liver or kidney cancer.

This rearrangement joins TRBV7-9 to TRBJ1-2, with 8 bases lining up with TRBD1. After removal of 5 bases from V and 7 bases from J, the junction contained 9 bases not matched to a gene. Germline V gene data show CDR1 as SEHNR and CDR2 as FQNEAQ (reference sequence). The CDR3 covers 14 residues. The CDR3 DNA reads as TGTGCCAGCAGCGACAGGGGTGAGAGAGGTGGCTACACCTTC. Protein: CASSDRGERGGYTF.

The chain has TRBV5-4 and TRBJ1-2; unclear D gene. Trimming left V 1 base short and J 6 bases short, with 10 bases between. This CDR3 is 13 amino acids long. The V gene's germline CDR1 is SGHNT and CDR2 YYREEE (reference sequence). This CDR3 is CASSLSVGDGYTF. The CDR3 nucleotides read TGTGCCAGCAGCTTGTCAGTCGGGGATGGCTACACCTTC.

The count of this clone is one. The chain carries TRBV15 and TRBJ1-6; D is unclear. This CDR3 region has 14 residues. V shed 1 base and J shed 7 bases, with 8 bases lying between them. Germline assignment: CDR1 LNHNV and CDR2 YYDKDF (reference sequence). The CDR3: CATSRVGRNSPLHF. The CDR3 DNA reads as TGTGCCACCAGCAGAGTCGGGAGAAATTCACCCCTCCACTTT.

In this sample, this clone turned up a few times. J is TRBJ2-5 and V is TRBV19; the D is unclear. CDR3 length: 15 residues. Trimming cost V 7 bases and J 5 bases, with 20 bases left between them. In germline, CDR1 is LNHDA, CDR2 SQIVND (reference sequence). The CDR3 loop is CASTLSSGRRETQYF. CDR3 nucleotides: TGTGCCAGTACCCTCTCGAGTGGGCGCCGCGAGACCCAGTACTTC. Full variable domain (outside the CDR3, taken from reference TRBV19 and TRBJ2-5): DGGITQSPKYLFRKEGQNVTLSCEQNLNHDAMYWYRQDPGQGLRLIYYSQIVNDFQKGDIAEGYSVSREKKESFPLTVTSAQKNPTAFYLCASTLSSGRRETQYFGPGTRLLVL.

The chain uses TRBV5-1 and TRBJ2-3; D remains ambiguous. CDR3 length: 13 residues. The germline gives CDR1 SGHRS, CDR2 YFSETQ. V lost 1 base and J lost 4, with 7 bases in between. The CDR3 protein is CASSLPSPDTQYF. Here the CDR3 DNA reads TGCGCCAGCAGCTTGCCTTCTCCAGATACGCAGTATTTT.

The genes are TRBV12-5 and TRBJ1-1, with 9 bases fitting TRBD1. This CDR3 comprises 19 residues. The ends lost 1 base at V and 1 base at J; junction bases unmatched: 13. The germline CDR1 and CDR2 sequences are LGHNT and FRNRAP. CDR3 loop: CASGLDTGTGWVRNTEAFF. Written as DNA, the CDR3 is TGTGCTAGTGGTTTGGACACCGGGACAGGGTGGGTAAGGAACACTGAAGCTTTCTTT.

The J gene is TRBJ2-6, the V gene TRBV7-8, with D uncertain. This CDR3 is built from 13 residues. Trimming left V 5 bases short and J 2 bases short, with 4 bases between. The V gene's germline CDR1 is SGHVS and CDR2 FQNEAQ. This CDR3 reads CASSPTGANVLTF. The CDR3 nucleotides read TGTGCCAGCAGCCCAACTGGGGCCAACGTCCTGACTTTC.

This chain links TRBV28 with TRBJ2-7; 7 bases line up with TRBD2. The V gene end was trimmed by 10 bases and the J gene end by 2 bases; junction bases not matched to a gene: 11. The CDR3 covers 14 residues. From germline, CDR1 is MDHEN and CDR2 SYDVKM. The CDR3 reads CATGGGSRPYEQYF. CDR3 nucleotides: TGTGCCACCGGCGGGGGTTCCCGGCCCTACGAGCAGTACTTC.